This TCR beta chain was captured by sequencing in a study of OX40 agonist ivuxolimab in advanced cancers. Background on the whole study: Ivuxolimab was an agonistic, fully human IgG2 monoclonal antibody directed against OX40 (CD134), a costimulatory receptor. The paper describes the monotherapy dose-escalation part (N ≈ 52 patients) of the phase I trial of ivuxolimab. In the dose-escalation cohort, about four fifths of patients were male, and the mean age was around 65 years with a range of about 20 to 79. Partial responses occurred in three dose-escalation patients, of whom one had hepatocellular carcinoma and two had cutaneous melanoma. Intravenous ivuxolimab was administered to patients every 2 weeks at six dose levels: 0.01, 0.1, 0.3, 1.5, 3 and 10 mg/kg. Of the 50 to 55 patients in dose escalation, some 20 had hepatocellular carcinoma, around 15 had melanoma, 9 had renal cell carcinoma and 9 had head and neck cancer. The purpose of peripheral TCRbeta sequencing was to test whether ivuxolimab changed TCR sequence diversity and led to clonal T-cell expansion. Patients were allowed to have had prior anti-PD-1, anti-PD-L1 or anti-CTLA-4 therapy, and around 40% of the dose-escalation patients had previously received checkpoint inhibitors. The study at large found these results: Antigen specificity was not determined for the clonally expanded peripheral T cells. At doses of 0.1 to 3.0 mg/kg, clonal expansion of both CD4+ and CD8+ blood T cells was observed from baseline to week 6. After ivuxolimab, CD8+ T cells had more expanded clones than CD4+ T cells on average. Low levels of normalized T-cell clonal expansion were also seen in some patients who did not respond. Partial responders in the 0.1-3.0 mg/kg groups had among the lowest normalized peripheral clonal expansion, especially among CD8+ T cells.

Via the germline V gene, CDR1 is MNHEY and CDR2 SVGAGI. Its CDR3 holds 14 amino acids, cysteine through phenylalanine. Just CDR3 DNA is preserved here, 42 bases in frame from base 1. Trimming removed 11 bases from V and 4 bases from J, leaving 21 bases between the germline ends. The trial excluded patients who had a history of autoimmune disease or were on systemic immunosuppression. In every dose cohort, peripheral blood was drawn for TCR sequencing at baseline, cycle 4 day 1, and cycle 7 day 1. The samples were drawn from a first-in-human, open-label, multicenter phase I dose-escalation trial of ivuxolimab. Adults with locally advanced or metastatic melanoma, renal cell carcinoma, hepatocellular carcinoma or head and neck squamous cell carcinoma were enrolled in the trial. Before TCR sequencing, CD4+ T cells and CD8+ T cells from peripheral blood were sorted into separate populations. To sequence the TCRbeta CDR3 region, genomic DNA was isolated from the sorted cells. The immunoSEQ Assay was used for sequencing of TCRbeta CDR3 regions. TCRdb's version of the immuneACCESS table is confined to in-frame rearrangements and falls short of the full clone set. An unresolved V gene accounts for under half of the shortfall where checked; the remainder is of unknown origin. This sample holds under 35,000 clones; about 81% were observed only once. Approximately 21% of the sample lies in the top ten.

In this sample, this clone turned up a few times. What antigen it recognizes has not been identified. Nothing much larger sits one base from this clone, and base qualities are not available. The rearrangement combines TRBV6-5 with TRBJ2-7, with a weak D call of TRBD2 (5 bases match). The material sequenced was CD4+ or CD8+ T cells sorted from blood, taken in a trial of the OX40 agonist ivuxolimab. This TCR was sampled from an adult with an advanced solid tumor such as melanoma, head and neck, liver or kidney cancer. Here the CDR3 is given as CAYPPHPLAYEQYF. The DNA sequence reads TGTGCCTACCCCCCCCACCCTCTAGCTTACGAGCAGTACTTC.